Below are 32 T cell receptor beta chains sequenced from a single sample in a study of shared clonotypes between healthy human individuals. The repertoire was sequenced with immunoSEQ multiplex PCR; TCRdb's copy has only in-frame clones and lacks some. The sample records 2,500,000 or so clones, 80% to 95% being singletons. Sequenced material: naive CD4+ T cells from PBMCs. Sample subset: CD45RA+ positively selected. All receptors come from a man between 18 and 35 years old in good health. Some clones in this sample may be carry-over from other donors' samples.

The chain is built from TRBV5-1 and TRBJ2-1; 8 positions match TRBD1. CDR3 size: 13 residues. Trimming at V came to 3 bases and at J to 9 bases, leaving 5 bases not matched to a gene. In germline, CDR1 is SGHRS, CDR2 YFSETQ. CDR3 residues: CASSSTDRAEQFF. The CDR3 DNA reads TGCGCCAGCAGCTCAACGGACAGGGCTGAGCAGTTCTTC.

The chain has TRBV7-9 and TRBJ2-7; 13 positions agree with TRBD2. V was pared by 1 base and J by 5 bases, with 2 bases of the junction left unmatched. There are 15 residues in the CDR3. CDR1 SEHNR and CDR2 FQNEAQ come from the germline V gene (reference sequence). The CDR3: CASSLGTSGSNEQYF. The CDR3 coding sequence is TGTGCCAGCAGCTTAGGGACTAGCGGGAGTAACGAGCAGTACTTC.

V usage is TRBV7-9 and J usage is TRBJ1-4, with a weak D call TRBD1 (5 bases). This CDR3 comprises 14 residues. Germline-derived CDR1 and CDR2 are SEHNR and FQNEAQ (reference sequence). Trimming took off 2 bases at V and 7 bases at J, with 11 bases between the two ends. The CDR3 sequence is CASSLSQGSEKLFF. DNA for the CDR3: TGTGCCAGCAGCTTAAGCCAGGGTAGTGAAAAACTGTTTTTT.

In nucleotides, the CDR3 is TGTGCCAGCAGCGTATCCCCCGGGGCCCGGGACACCGGGGAGCTGTTTTTT. Its translation: CASSVSPGARDTGELFF. V is TRBV9 and J is TRBJ2-2; D may match TRBD1 or TRBD2 (5 bases each). Germline V gene sequence: CDR1 SGDLS, CDR2 YYNGEE. V was cut by 1 base and J by 3 bases, with 16 bases left in between. The CDR3 is 17 residues long.

CDR3 region: CASSFRAPGANVLTF. Here the CDR3 DNA reads TGTGCCAGCAGCTTTAGGGCTCCTGGGGCCAACGTCCTGACTTTC. This chain uses TRBV11-1 with TRBJ2-6; no firm D call. CDR3 length equals 15 residues. V was clipped by 3 bases and J by 2 bases, with 8 bases between them. Germline-derived CDR1 and CDR2 are SGHAT and FQDESV (reference sequence).

The chain recombines TRBV7-8 with TRBJ1-4; D gene unclear. V lost 1 base to trimming and J lost 3 bases, with 6 bases between them. Germline CDR1 and CDR2: SGHVS and FQNEAQ. There are 14 residues in the CDR3. CDR3 bases: TGTGCCAGCAGCTTAGGGGTTTCTAATGAAAAACTGTTTTTT. Its translation is CASSLGVSNEKLFF.

This sequence joins TRBV28 and TRBJ1-5; D might be TRBD1 (5 bases). Looked up from germline, CDR1 is MDHEN and CDR2 is SYDVKM. The V gene lost 5 bases and the J gene lost 5 bases, with 13 bases spanning the gap. The CDR3 is 14 amino acids. The CDR3 reads CASSGTVGYQPQHF. In DNA, the CDR3 is TGTGCCAGCAGTGGGACGGTTGGGTATCAGCCCCAGCATTTT.

Only one count was recorded for this clone. The V and J genes are TRBV28 and TRBJ2-7; 8 bases agree with TRBD1. Germline V gene data show CDR1 as MDHEN and CDR2 as SYDVKM. V trimming: 5 bases; J trimming: 8 bases; junction bases outside the gene matches: 8. The CDR3 is made up of 13 amino acids. The CDR3 DNA sequence: TGTGCCAGCAGTCTGGAGACAGGGGTGAAGCAGTACTTC. Residues: CASSLETGVKQYF.

This clone has only a few counts. This sequence joins TRBV7-9 and TRBJ1-1, with 7 bases that match TRBD1. CDR1 is SEHNR, CDR2 FQNEAQ, per germline (reference sequence). The V and J ends lost 5 bases and 5 bases, in that order; junction bases with no gene match: 11. The CDR3 has 15 residues. CDR3 sequence (DNA): TGTGCCAGCAGCCTAAGCCGGGACAGTGATACTGAAGCTTTCTTT. Amino acids: CASSLSRDSDTEAFF. The whole variable domain, remainder taken from reference TRBV7-9 and TRBJ1-1, is DTGVSQNPRHKITKRGQNVTFRCDPISEHNRLYWYRQTLGQGPEFLTYFQNEAQLEKSRLLSDRFSAERPKGSFSTLEIQRTEQGDSAMYLCASSLSRDSDTEAFFGQGTRLTVV.

CDR3 DNA sequence: TGTGCCAGCAGTGAATTCTTGATAGGCCGACAGAGCTCCTACGAGCAGTACTTC. It yields the protein CASSEFLIGRQSSYEQYF. The genes are TRBV2 and TRBJ2-7; TRBD1 is a possible D gene (5 bases). Germline CDR1 reads SNHLY; CDR2 reads FYNNEI. This CDR3 spans 18 amino acids. Trimming removed 2 bases at V and 0 bases at J, with 20 bases between.

V is TRBV15 and J is TRBJ1-5; 10 nucleotides match TRBD1. Germline values: CDR1 LNHNV, CDR2 YYDKDF (reference sequence). This CDR3 is built from 16 residues. Losses at the gene ends were 1 base for V and 4 bases for J; bases not matched to a gene: 4. CDR3 sequence reads: CATSRVGTGVNQPQHF. For the CDR3, the DNA is TGTGCCACCAGCAGAGTGGGGACAGGGGTGAATCAGCCCCAGCATTTT.

This chain joins TRBV9 and TRBJ2-7; tentative D call: TRBD2 (6 bases). Germline V gives CDR1 SGDLS, CDR2 YYNGEE. CDR3 length: 12 amino acids. V lost 3 bases to trimming and J lost 6 bases, with 10 bases between them. The chain's CDR3 is CASSDGEAEQYF. The CDR3 nucleotides read TGTGCCAGCAGCGATGGGGAGGCCGAGCAGTACTTC.

A note on this clone: Other DNA sequences from this sample encode an identical CDR3 as well. This sequence joins TRBV5-6 and TRBJ2-3; tentatively, D is TRBD1 (6 bases). The V end lost 0 bases, the J end lost 0 bases, and 8 bases lay between the germline ends. CDR1 and CDR2 (germline): SGHDT, YYEEEE. The CDR3 has 15 residues. The CDR3 DNA sequence: TGTGCCAGCAGCTTGGGACAGGCTAGCACAGATACGCAGTATTTT. This sequence encodes CASSLGQASTDTQYF. Filled out from reference TRBV5-6 and TRBJ2-3, the complete variable domain reads DAGVTQSPTHLIKTRGQQVTLRCSPKSGHDTVSWYQQALGQGPQFIFQYYEEEERQRGNFPDRFSGHQFPNYSSELNVNALLLGDSALYLCASSLGQASTDTQYFGPGTRLTVL.

The rearrangement joins TRBV9 to TRBJ2-3, with 8 bases identical to TRBD2. J gave up 0 bases and V 4 bases, and 10 bases lay outside the gene matches. The germline V gene has CDR1 SGDLS and CDR2 YYNGEE. The CDR3 has 17 amino acids. The CDR3 nucleotides read TGTGCCAGCAGCCCCGACTATATAGCGGGGAGCACAGATACGCAGTATTTT. Protein product: CASSPDYIAGSTDTQYF.

CDR3 bases: TGTGCCAGCAGACCAGGGGGGACTAGCGCCCACAATGAGCAGTTCTTC. Encoded protein: CASRPGGTSAHNEQFF. The V call is TRBV28, the J call TRBJ2-1; 10 positions match TRBD2. Germline assignment: CDR1 MDHEN and CDR2 SYDVKM. This CDR3 comprises 16 residues. V shed 6 bases, J shed 5 bases, and the junction held 10 bases outside the gene matches.

This clone was recorded only once. CDR3 sequence reads: CASTQQTQETQYF. CDR3 sequence (DNA): TGTGCCAGCACTCAGCAGACCCAAGAGACCCAGTACTTC. This chain connects TRBV2 to TRBJ2-5; D uncertain. The CDR3 length is 13 residues. V lost 7 bases to trimming and J lost 1 base, with 10 bases between them. Germline values: CDR1 SNHLY, CDR2 FYNNEI.

This clone was detected once. The CDR3 DNA reads as TGTGCCAGCAGCCAGGGGGCCGGCGAGCAGTACTTC. Translating gives CASSQGAGEQYF. This chain uses TRBV6-5 with TRBJ2-7; the match to TRBD1 covers 8 bases. The germline V gene encodes CDR1 MNHEY and CDR2 SVGAGI. CDR3 length equals 12 residues. Losses at the gene ends were 6 bases for V and 6 bases for J; bases not matched to a gene: 4.

This clone was picked up one time. The V call is TRBV4-3, the J call TRBJ2-1, with a weak D call TRBD2 (5 bases). The germline V and J ends were trimmed by 1 base and 2 bases, with 9 bases remaining between them. The CDR3 spans 15 residues. Germline V gives CDR1 LGHNA, CDR2 YSLEER. The CDR3, as DNA: TGCGCCAGCAGCCAAGCTGGCGGGCCCTACAATGAGCAGTTCTTC. Its translation is CASSQAGGPYNEQFF.

The chain combines TRBV12-5 with TRBJ2-1; D is undetermined. Trimming removed 5 bases at V and 4 bases at J, with 15 bases between. The CDR3 totals 15 residues. Germline CDR1 reads LGHNT; CDR2 reads FRNRAP. For the CDR3, the DNA is TGTGCTAGTGGTCCCGGACGCCATCGTTACAATGAGCAGTTCTTC. This sequence encodes CASGPGRHRYNEQFF.

The gene calls are TRBV18 and TRBJ2-3, with D unresolved. The germline CDR1 and CDR2 sequences are KGHSH and LQKENI. Trimming took off 3 bases at V and 3 bases at J, with 13 bases between the two ends. The CDR3 consists of 15 residues. Here the CDR3 DNA reads TGTGCCAGCTCACCCCGGGCACCCGGGACAGATACGCAGTATTTT. Its protein is CASSPRAPGTDTQYF.

This chain links TRBV30 with TRBJ2-3, with unresolved D. The CDR3 consists of 14 residues. V lost 2 bases to trimming and J lost 2 bases, with 11 bases between them. Germline assignment: CDR1 GTSNPN and CDR2 SVGIG (reference sequence). Here the CDR3 reads CAWSTNTLTDTQYF. The CDR3 DNA reads as TGTGCCTGGAGTACGAACACACTCACAGATACGCAGTATTTT.

The V call is TRBV29-1, the J call TRBJ2-5, with a tentative D call TRBD2 (6 bases). The J call is uncertain, as TRBJ2-7 better fits the DNA end. The germline V gene encodes CDR1 SQVTM and CDR2 ANQGSEA. The CDR3 covers 12 residues. For the CDR3, the DNA is TGCAGCGTGACTAGAGGGCTCGACGAGCAGTACTTC. Protein product: CSVTRGLDEQYF.

V is TRBV4-2 and J is TRBJ1-5; D is perhaps TRBD1 (5 bases). Germline lookup yields CDR1 LGHNA and CDR2 YNFKEQ. V shed 1 base and J shed 4 bases, with 17 bases lying between them. CDR3 length: 17 residues. The CDR3 region has the DNA TGTGCCAGCAGCCAAGTCGATACCCGGGGCTTTAATCAGCCCCAGCATTTT. Amino acids: CASSQVDTRGFNQPQHF.

The chain recombines TRBV5-1 with TRBJ1-1; D possibly corresponds to TRBD1 (5 bases). This CDR3 is built from 15 residues. The V gene's germline CDR1 is SGHRS and CDR2 YFSETQ. Trimming shortened V by 1 base and J by 1 base, and 11 bases separated the two germline ends. The CDR3 spells CASSLMTGRNTEAFF. CDR3 DNA: TGCGCCAGCAGCTTGATGACGGGACGGAACACTGAAGCTTTCTTT.

A word on this clone: One junction end disagrees with the germline gene, perhaps due to a read error. The V call is TRBV2, the J call TRBJ1-2, with a weak D call TRBD1 (5 bases). The CDR3 runs to 15 residues. In germline, CDR1 is SNHLY, CDR2 FYNNEI. The chain's CDR3 is CASTGGPDLNFGYTF. CDR3 DNA sequence: TGTGCCAGCACCGGGGGACCCGACTTAAACTTTGGCTACACCTTC. Complete variable domain (other parts from reference TRBV2 and TRBJ1-2): EPEVTQTPSHQVTQMGQEVILRCVPISNHLYFYWYRQILGQKVEFLVSFYNNEISEKSEIFDDQFSVERPDGSNFTLKIRSTKLEDSAMYFCASTGGPDLNFGYTFGSGTRLTVV.

This clone has more than one count but fewer than ten. Other DNA sequences in this sample translate to the same CDR3. This chain joins TRBV28 and TRBJ2-3, with D unresolved. Germline CDR1 reads MDHEN; CDR2 reads SYDVKM. The CDR3 runs 11 residues. V was trimmed by 5 bases and J by 3 bases, leaving 3 bases between them. CDR3 loop: CASSTTDTQYF. For the CDR3, the DNA is TGTGCCAGCAGTACGACAGATACGCAGTATTTT. Full variable domain (outside the CDR3, taken from reference TRBV28 and TRBJ2-3): DVKVTQSSRYLVKRTGEKVFLECVQDMDHENMFWYRQDPGLGLRLIYFSYDVKMKEKGDIPEGYSVSREKKERFSLILESASTNQTSMYLCASSTTDTQYFGPGTRLTVL.

This chain uses TRBV27 with TRBJ2-7; D is possibly TRBD1 (6 bases). Germline V CDR1 and CDR2: MNHEY, SMNVEV (reference sequence). The CDR3 totals 15 residues. Trimming removed 6 bases at V and 5 bases at J, with 20 bases between. The chain's CDR3 is CASRRTATPLHEQYF. For the CDR3, the DNA is TGTGCCAGCAGACGGACAGCTACACCTCTCCACGAGCAGTACTTC.

The CDR3 region has the DNA TGTGCCTGGACTACTAGCGAACACCTCTACAATGAGCAGTTCTTC. It translates to CAWTTSEHLYNEQFF. V and J are TRBV30 and TRBJ2-1, with 7 nucleotides matching TRBD2. After removal of 4 bases from V and 3 bases from J, the junction contained 9 bases not matched to a gene. Looked up from germline, CDR1 is GTSNPN and CDR2 is SVGIG (reference sequence). The CDR3 contains 15 residues.

V is TRBV21-1 and J is TRBJ2-7; the DNA was not used to check the table's D call, TRBD1. TRBV21-1 is assigned pseudogene status. This CDR3 is 15 amino acids long. CDR3 sequence reads: CASSKVGKKAYEQYF. DNA of the CDR3: TGTGCCAGCAGCAAAGTGGGCAAGAAAGCCTACGAGCAGTACTTC.

The V gene is TRBV5-6, the J gene TRBJ1-2; D is possibly TRBD1 (5 bases). This CDR3 spans 14 amino acids. V lost 4 bases and J lost 4, with 14 bases in between. Germline V gene sequence: CDR1 SGHDT, CDR2 YYEEEE. DNA of the CDR3: TGTGCCAGCAGCACAGGAATGATCCTCTATGGCTACACCTTC. It translates to CASSTGMILYGYTF.

The V and J genes are TRBV28 and TRBJ1-5; D gene uncertain. Trimming cost V 2 bases and J 7 bases, with 12 bases left between them. This CDR3 has 14 residues. CDR1 MDHEN and CDR2 SYDVKM come from the germline V gene. DNA for the CDR3: TGTGCCAGCAGTTTAATCCAGTACAACCAGCCCCAGCATTTT. Translating it yields CASSLIQYNQPQHF.

The genes are TRBV18 and TRBJ2-2, with TRBD2 as a possible D gene (8 bases). V was clipped by 2 bases and J by 3 bases, with 16 bases between them. This CDR3 comprises 17 residues. The germline V gene has CDR1 KGHSH and CDR2 LQKENI. The CDR3 coding sequence is TGTGCCAGCTCACCAAAGGGGACAGCGGGAGACACCGGGGAGCTGTTTTTT. It is translated as CASSPKGTAGDTGELFF. The variable domain in full, with the rest retrieved from reference TRBV18 and TRBJ2-2, is NAGVMQNPRHLVRRRGQEARLRCSPMKGHSHVYWYRQLPEEGLKFMVYLQKENIIDESGMPKERFSAEFPKEGPSILRIQQVVRGDSAAYFCASSPKGTAGDTGELFFGEGSRLTVL.